These 10 T cell receptor beta chains originate from one sample sequenced in a study of blood T cells in healthy people across ages (dated by TCRdb to 2015 to 2017). The library was built by means of 5' RACE. Sequenced using an Illumina HiSeq 2500. The second PCR ran for roughly 6 to 11 cycles and used a J-beta primer mix along with a sample-barcoded 5' primer. Starting from the raw public reads, TCRdb applied fastp trimming at Q25, assembled clones with MiXCR and retained in-frame beta chains. Every entry covers one CDR3 protein and lists the most common genes and DNA from its rows. In this sample the table shows 920,000 or so distinct CDR3 sequences, 40% to 55% of which occur a single time. Approximately 19% of the sample lies in the top ten. Sequenced sample: blood. The receptors here all came from a woman aged 60-70 years in good health.

DNA of the CDR3: TGTGCCAGCAGCCAAGATCTAGCGGGAGGGGGATACAATGAGCAGTTCTTC. Its protein product is CASSQDLAGGGYNEQFF. V is TRBV4-2 and J is TRBJ2-1, with TRBD2 matching 12 bases. The CDR3 sequence is 17 residues long. The ends lost 0 bases at V and 4 bases at J; junction bases unmatched: 4. CDR1 LGHNA and CDR2 YNFKEQ come from the germline V gene.

The sample holds many counts of this clonotype. V usage is TRBV6-5 and J usage is TRBJ2-7; 9 bases line up with TRBD1. Losses at the gene ends were 0 bases for V and 1 base for J; bases not matched to a gene: 10. This CDR3 is 18 amino acids long. The germline V gene has CDR1 MNHEY and CDR2 SVGAGI. CDR3 sequence: CASSYSILTGGPSYEQYF. CDR3 in DNA: TGTGCCAGCAGTTACTCAATTCTAACAGGGGGCCCATCCTACGAGCAGTACTTC.

This clonotype was seen a single time. This chain connects TRBV12-3 or TRBV12-4 to TRBJ2-1, with D perhaps TRBD2 (6 bases). The CDR3 spans 12 residues. V was shortened by 10 bases and J by 5 bases, with 12 bases between the two germline ends. CDR3 coding DNA: TGTGCCACCACGGGGGTCCACAATGAGCAGTTCTTC. Translated, it gives CATTGVHNEQFF.

This clonotype was counted a single time. The V and J genes are TRBV2 and TRBJ1-5; D is unclear. The CDR3 is 13 residues long. Trimming removed 6 bases from V and 7 bases from J, with 13 bases in between. Germline CDR1 reads SNHLY; CDR2 reads FYNNEI. The CDR3 bases are TGTGCCAGCAGGGTTGGAGGTAACCAGCCCCAGCATTTT. Encoded protein: CASRVGGNQPQHF.

The V gene is TRBV28, the J gene TRBJ2-1, with D unresolved. The CDR3 is 16 amino acids. V was cut by 4 bases and J by 3 bases, with 16 bases left in between. Germline V CDR1 and CDR2: MDHEN, SYDVKM. CDR3 sequence reads: CASSSSQGSLYNEQFF. DNA of the CDR3: TGTGCCAGCAGTTCAAGCCAAGGCTCTCTCTACAATGAGCAGTTCTTC.

Regarding this clonotype: Because the CDR3's place on the DNA is in doubt, the DNA is left out and the CDR3 is given as listed by TCRdb. The chain couples TRBV6-6 to TRBJ2-1; TRBD1, the table's D call, lacks a check against the DNA. Per germline, CDR1 MNHNY and CDR2 SVGAGI (reference sequence). The CDR3 extends over 12 residues, inclusive of both ends. The CDR3 sequence is CASSTSQGGQFF.

This CDR3 reads CASSFPAKGSYEQYF. CDR3 in DNA: TGTGCCAGCAGTTTCCCGGCGAAAGGATCCTACGAGCAGTACTTC. The chain joins TRBV28 to TRBJ2-7; D ambiguous. The V end was cut by 3 bases, the J end by 1 base, with 13 bases between. There are 15 residues in the CDR3. Germline V gene lookup returns CDR1 MDHEN and CDR2 SYDVKM. The full variable domain, rest sourced from reference TRBV28 and TRBJ2-7, is DVKVTQSSRYLVKRTGEKVFLECVQDMDHENMFWYRQDPGLGLRLIYFSYDVKMKEKGDIPEGYSVSREKKERFSLILESASTNQTSMYLCASSFPAKGSYEQYFGPGTRLTVT.

This clonotype appeared many times. This chain links TRBV27 with TRBJ2-5; unclear D gene. Per germline, CDR1 MNHEY and CDR2 SMNVEV (reference sequence). With 5 bases removed from V and 1 base from J, the gap between germline ends came to 11 bases. CDR3 size: 14 residues. The CDR3 sequence is CASSPSDRQETQYF. The CDR3 nucleotides are TGTGCCAGCAGTCCCAGCGACCGCCAAGAGACCCAGTACTTC.

V is TRBV5-1 and J is TRBJ2-5; 8 bases align to TRBD2. V lost 0 bases to trimming and J lost 11 bases; unmatched junction nucleotides: 12. CDR3 length: 15 amino acids. In germline, CDR1 is SGHRS, CDR2 YFSETQ. CDR3 sequence reads: CASSLGPTSGNEQYF. For the CDR3, the DNA is TGCGCCAGCAGCTTGGGGCCCACTAGCGGCAATGAGCAGTACTTC.

This chain connects TRBV5-1 to TRBJ2-1; tentatively, D is TRBD1 (6 bases). From germline, CDR1 is SGHRS and CDR2 YFSETQ. Trimming shortened V by 2 bases and J by 9 bases, and 27 bases separated the two germline ends. The CDR3 totals 18 residues. CDR3 sequence reads: CASSFLTGSWGDFGEQFF. The CDR3 DNA is TGCGCCAGCAGCTTCCTTACAGGGTCTTGGGGTGACTTCGGTGAGCAGTTCTTC.